A single TCR beta chain is shown here with its context. Its antigen is unknown. At one end, the junction sequence differs from germline, possibly due to a read error. This sample was taken from a study of blood T cells in healthy people across ages. Overall study results and limits: Long-lived donors had more naive CD4+ cells and higher diversity than aged donors.

Sample donors were healthy Caucasian individuals that came from Russia, aged roughly 6 to 100. CDR3 length: 14 residues. Combining a sample-barcoded 5' primer with a J-beta primer mix, a second PCR ran for roughly 7 to 12 cycles. From the 5' RACE reads, TCRdb called clonotypes with MiXCR, one entry per CDR3 protein. Here the sample spans roughly 550,000 distinct CDR3 sequences, approximately 25% being singletons. The sample also formed part of further work on T cells of mothers and their children. As that report states: Samples came from three healthy Caucasian mothers and their six children.

The sequencing input was blood. The clonotype comes from a boy aged 5-17 years in good health. The chain couples TRBV12-3 or TRBV12-4 to TRBJ2-7, with 7 bases identical to TRBD2. The CDR3 here is CASTQGGSSYELYF. CDR3 nucleotides: TGTGCCAGCACCCAGGGCGGGAGCTCCTACGAGCTGTACTTC.